This is a list of T cell receptor beta chains from one sample in a study of spatial heterogeneity in lung cancer. Each CDR3 protein is one row after TCRdb ran MiXCR on the 5' RACE reads. The repertoire holds 2,000 to 3,000 distinct CDR3 sequences, with 7.4% as singletons. Sequences were derived from lung tumor tissue, sampled at surgery. Receptors originate from a female donor with early-stage non-small cell lung cancer. The CDR3 runs from the conserved cysteine through the conserved F or W. D genes are given only for firm matches. Clone size is given for some rows only: seen once, a few or many times, or a class if the clone is expanded.

V: TRBV20-1; D: TRBD2; J: TRBJ2-1; length: 14; size: medium-sized; DNA: TGCAGTGCTAGTCTCAGCGGGGGCTACAATGAGCAGTTCTTC; CDR3: CSASLSGGYNEQFF
V: TRBV7-2; D: .; J: TRBJ2-5; length: 14; size: medium-sized; DNA: TGTGCCAGCAGCCCCGCCGGGATGTCAAAGACCCAGTACTTC; CDR3: CASSPAGMSKTQYF
V: TRBV5-8; D: TRBD1; J: TRBJ2-3; length: 20; size: .; DNA: TGTGCCAGCAGCTTGGATCTGGGGGCTGGGACAGCGTCTAGCACAGATACGCAGTATTTT; CDR3: CASSLDLGAGTASSTDTQYF
V: TRBV10-3; D: .; J: TRBJ1-2; length: 14; size: few; DNA: TGTGCCATCAGTGAGGGAAGACAGAACTATGGCTACACCTTC; CDR3: CAISEGRQNYGYTF
V: TRBV7-2; D: .; J: TRBJ1-2; length: 16; size: large; DNA: TGTGCCAGCAGCCCGTATAGTAGCAGCTTAGTCTATGGCTACACCTTC; CDR3: CASSPYSSSLVYGYTF
V: TRBV20-1; D: .; J: TRBJ2-4; length: 15; size: medium-sized; DNA: TGCAGTGCTCCACGATCCAGTAGAGGGCTAAACATTCAGTACTTC; CDR3: CSAPRSSRGLNIQYF
V: TRBV7-3; D: TRBD2; J: TRBJ2-1; length: 13; size: medium-sized; DNA: TGTGCCAGCAGCTTCGGGACTAGCAATGAGCAGTTCTTC; CDR3: CASSFGTSNEQFF
V: TRBV18; D: .; J: TRBJ2-5; length: 15; size: medium-sized; DNA: TGTGCCAGCTCACCACCGGCGGGTTATCAAGAGACCCAGTACTTC; CDR3: CASSPPAGYQETQYF
V: TRBV20-1; D: .; J: TRBJ2-1; length: 16; size: medium-sized; DNA: TGCAGTGCTAGAGATGCCGGACAGTCCTCCTACAATGAGCAGTTCTTC; CDR3: CSARDAGQSSYNEQFF
V: TRBV27; D: .; J: TRBJ1-1; length: 11; size: medium-sized; DNA: TGTGCCAGCCCGGGGGGCACTGAAGCTTTCTTT; CDR3: CASPGGTEAFF
V: TRBV12-3/TRBV12-4; D: TRBD2; J: TRBJ2-7; length: 14; size: medium-sized; DNA: TGTGCCAGCAGCCTAGCGGGTGAGGACTACGAGCAGTACTTC; CDR3: CASSLAGEDYEQYF
V: TRBV7-9; D: .; J: TRBJ2-3; length: 14; size: large; DNA: TGTGCCAGCAGCTTAGTCTTGTTAGAAGATACGCAGTATTTT; CDR3: CASSLVLLEDTQYF
V: TRBV19; D: .; J: TRBJ2-2; length: 14; size: medium-sized; DNA: TGTGCCAGTAGTGCGGACAGGAACACCGGGGAGCTGTTTTTT; CDR3: CASSADRNTGELFF
V: TRBV7-9; D: TRBD1; J: TRBJ2-7; length: 14; size: medium-sized; DNA: TGTGCCAGCAGCTCCCGACAGGGTGCTGCCGAGCAGTACTTC; CDR3: CASSSRQGAAEQYF
V: TRBV28; D: .; J: TRBJ2-2; length: 14; size: .; DNA: TGTGCCAGCAGGGGAGCCCTTCTCACCGGGGAGCTGTTTTTT; CDR3: CASRGALLTGELFF
V: TRBV12-3/TRBV12-4; D: TRBD1; J: TRBJ2-1; length: 13; size: medium-sized; DNA: TGTGCCAGCAGTTGGGGACAGGGTCGTGAGCAGTTCTTC; CDR3: CASSWGQGREQFF
V: TRBV12-3/TRBV12-4; D: .; J: TRBJ1-2; length: 14; size: medium-sized; DNA: TGTGCCAGCAGCCCGACCCGGCAAGTCTATGGCTACACCTTC; CDR3: CASSPTRQVYGYTF
V: TRBV2; D: .; J: TRBJ2-1; length: 11; size: .; DNA: TGTGCCAGCAGGAAGCCCGATGAGCAGTTCTTC; CDR3: CASRKPDEQFF
V: TRBV7-2; D: .; J: TRBJ1-2; length: 13; size: medium-sized; DNA: TGTGCCAGCAGACCCGGACAGTTCTATGGCTACACCTTC; CDR3: CASRPGQFYGYTF
V: TRBV6-5; D: TRBD1; J: TRBJ1-1; length: 16; size: medium-sized; DNA: TGTGCCAGCAGTTACCGGGACAGGGGGCTGAACACTGAAGCTTTCTTT; CDR3: CASSYRDRGLNTEAFF
V: TRBV5-4; D: .; J: TRBJ2-1; length: 15; size: medium-sized; DNA: TGTGCCAGCAGCTTGTTCCGGCCCTCCTACAATGAGCAGTTCTTC; CDR3: CASSLFRPSYNEQFF
V: TRBV5-5; D: TRBD1; J: TRBJ1-1; length: 13; size: medium-sized; DNA: TGTGCCAGCAGCGTCCACAGGGGAACTGAAGCTTTCTTT; CDR3: CASSVHRGTEAFF
V: TRBV11-1; D: .; J: TRBJ2-3; length: 16; size: .; DNA: TGTGCCAGCAGTCCATACCCGCCAACTAGCACAGATACGCAGTATTTT; CDR3: CASSPYPPTSTDTQYF
V: TRBV20-1; D: .; J: TRBJ2-5; length: 15; size: medium-sized; DNA: TGCAGTGCCCAACGATCCTCAGGGGGGCAAGAGACCCAGTACTTC; CDR3: CSAQRSSGGQETQYF
V: TRBV7-9; D: .; J: TRBJ2-3; length: 15; size: medium-sized; DNA: TGTGCCAGCTCCCTGATCCGTAGCGGAGGAGATACGCAGTATTTT; CDR3: CASSLIRSGGDTQYF
V: TRBV7-3; D: .; J: TRBJ2-1; length: 15; size: medium-sized; DNA: TGTGCCAGCAGCTTAGGGTCGAGCTCCTACAATGAGCAGTTCTTC; CDR3: CASSLGSSSYNEQFF
V: TRBV20-1; D: .; J: TRBJ2-3; length: 14; size: medium-sized; DNA: TGCAGTGCTCGGCAGGGTTTGAGCACAGATACGCAGTATTTT; CDR3: CSARQGLSTDTQYF
V: TRBV6-2/TRBV6-3; D: .; J: TRBJ2-3; length: 14; size: .; DNA: TGTGCCAGCAGCCACCAGTTTTCCGGGACTACGCAGTATTTT; CDR3: CASSHQFSGTTQYF
V: TRBV19; D: .; J: TRBJ2-3; length: 19; size: medium-sized; DNA: TGTGCCAGTAGTATAGCCCCCATTACAGCGTACTATAGCACAGATACGCAGTATTTT; CDR3: CASSIAPITAYYSTDTQYF
V: TRBV27; D: TRBD2; J: TRBJ2-2; length: 16; size: medium-sized; DNA: TGTGCCAGCAGGCCGCCCGGGACTATAAACACCGGGGAGCTGTTTTTT; CDR3: CASRPPGTINTGELFF
V: TRBV24-1; D: .; J: TRBJ2-2; length: 14; size: medium-sized; DNA: TGTGCCACCAGTGAACGGTATGACGGCGGGGAGCTGTTTTTT; CDR3: CATSERYDGGELFF
V: TRBV2; D: TRBD1; J: TRBJ2-1; length: 13; size: medium-sized; DNA: TGTGCCCCCTACCGGGACAGCTACAATGAGCAGTTCTTC; CDR3: CAPYRDSYNEQFF
V: TRBV7-9; D: .; J: TRBJ2-7; length: 17; size: medium-sized; DNA: TGTGCCAGCAGCTCTCCGATATGGGATTTAAGCTCCTACGAGCAGTACTTC; CDR3: CASSSPIWDLSSYEQYF
V: TRBV20-1; D: .; J: TRBJ2-5; length: 13; size: medium-sized; DNA: TGCAGTGCTGAGCATTGGGCCGGTGAGACCCAGTACTTC; CDR3: CSAEHWAGETQYF
V: TRBV20-1; D: .; J: TRBJ2-1; length: 15; size: medium-sized; DNA: TGCAGTGCTAGAGCCGGGACCGTCGCCATGAATGAGCAGTTCTTC; CDR3: CSARAGTVAMNEQFF
V: TRBV7-2; D: .; J: TRBJ2-5; length: 12; size: medium-sized; DNA: TGTGCCAGCAGCCTGTACCAAGAGACCCAGTACTTC; CDR3: CASSLYQETQYF
V: TRBV12-3/TRBV12-4; D: .; J: TRBJ2-3; length: 14; size: medium-sized; DNA: TGTGCCAGCAGATCGGTCCTCGCGGCAGATACGCAGTATTTT; CDR3: CASRSVLAADTQYF
V: TRBV2; D: .; J: TRBJ2-1; length: 15; size: medium-sized; DNA: TGTGCCAGCATGGGGGAAGGGAGAACTTACAATGAGCAGTTCTTC; CDR3: CASMGEGRTYNEQFF
V: TRBV6-5; D: .; J: TRBJ2-6; length: 15; size: medium-sized; DNA: TGTGCCAGCAGTTACGCCCACTCTGGGGCCAACGTCCTGACTTTC; CDR3: CASSYAHSGANVLTF
V: TRBV29-1; D: TRBD1; J: TRBJ1-4; length: 19; size: medium-sized; DNA: TGCAGCGTGCGGACAGGGTCCTTTTTGAAAAGGGTAACTAATGAAAAACTGTTTTTT; CDR3: CSVRTGSFLKRVTNEKLFF
V: TRBV30; D: .; J: TRBJ1-2; length: 13; size: medium-sized; DNA: TGTGCCTGGAGCCCACGGGCATACTATGGCTACACCTTC; CDR3: CAWSPRAYYGYTF
V: TRBV7-8; D: .; J: TRBJ2-2; length: 17; size: medium-sized; DNA: TGTGCCAGCAGCTTAGCGTCCGGGACGGCGATTACCGGGGAGCTGTTTTTT; CDR3: CASSLASGTAITGELFF
V: TRBV9; D: .; J: TRBJ2-7; length: 13; size: many; DNA: TGTGCCAGCAGCGCTGATGGCACCTACGAGCAGTACTTC; CDR3: CASSADGTYEQYF
V: TRBV27; D: .; J: TRBJ1-1; length: 13; size: medium-sized; DNA: TGTGCCAGCAGGGGGATAGAGAACACTGAAGCTTTCTTT; CDR3: CASRGIENTEAFF
V: TRBV9; D: .; J: TRBJ1-1; length: 13; size: large; DNA: TGTGCCAGCACGCAGGGGCTCGGCACTGAAGCTTTCTTT; CDR3: CASTQGLGTEAFF
V: TRBV20-1; D: .; J: TRBJ2-7; length: 11; size: many; DNA: TGCAGTGCTAGAGAAGACAACGAGCAGTACTTC; CDR3: CSAREDNEQYF
V: TRBV11-2; D: .; J: TRBJ1-1; length: 13; size: medium-sized; DNA: TGTGCCAGCAGCTTAAACAGGGACACTGAAGCTTTCTTT; CDR3: CASSLNRDTEAFF